This TCR beta chain was sequenced for a study of vaccination and CD4 T cells after COVID-19. Sequenced with the Oncomine TCR Beta short-read assay was DNA taken from cultured CD4+ T cells. TCRdb recomputed calls from the PCR reads with MiXCR, one row per CDR3 protein. The profile shows about 9,500 distinct CDR3 sequences, approximately 61% of them singletons. Treatment noted: roughly ten-day PBMC culture with coronavirus spike peptide pools or control peptides (ViraFEST assay). Only a few counts were recorded for this clonotype. Its antigen is not identified. The germline gives CDR1 LNHNV, CDR2 YYDKDF (reference sequence). This CDR3 has 15 residues. Trimming at V came to 4 bases and at J to 8 bases, leaving 8 bases not matched to a gene.

The clonotype was recovered from a human donor who had recovered from COVID-19. The chain has TRBV15 and TRBJ1-4; TRBD1 agrees at 9 bases. What was sequenced was CD4+ T cells from blood, cultured in vitro. For the CDR3, the DNA is TGTGCCACCAGCAACGGACAGGGGAATTGGGAAAAACTGTTTTTT. Its translation: CATSNGQGNWEKLFF.